The 19 T cell receptor beta chains below all came from one sample that was sequenced in a study of cytomegalovirus exposure and HLA in healthy donors. This PCR relied on a set of 60 Vbeta primers and 13 Jbeta primers. Assay: immunoSEQ multiplex PCR; the TCRdb copy retains only in-frame clones and omits some. Of roughly 150,000 clones in the sample, over 70% were seen once. The sample consisted of PBMCs. The source of these receptors is a boy aged 2 to 10 in good health and CMV-seronegative.

The chain recombines TRBV28 with TRBJ1-2, with 8 bases lining up with TRBD1. The ends lost 5 bases at V and 3 bases at J; junction bases unmatched: 8. The CDR3 sequence is 15 residues long. Looked up from germline, CDR1 is MDHEN and CDR2 is SYDVKM. The CDR3 DNA reads as TGTGCCAGCAGTGACTACCGACAGGGGCACTATGGCTACACCTTC. Its protein product is CASSDYRQGHYGYTF.

The rearrangement joins TRBV19 to TRBJ1-1; D is ambiguous. The CDR3 covers 13 residues. Trimming left V 8 bases short and J 1 base short, with 11 bases between. Germline V gene data show CDR1 as LNHDA and CDR2 as SQIVND (reference sequence). CDR3 sequence: CASQPDKNTEAFF. The DNA of the CDR3 is TGTGCCAGTCAACCTGACAAGAACACTGAAGCTTTCTTT. The full variable domain, completed using reference TRBV19 and TRBJ1-1, is DGGITQSPKYLFRKEGQNVTLSCEQNLNHDAMYWYRQDPGQGLRLIYYSQIVNDFQKGDIAEGYSVSREKKESFPLTVTSAQKNPTAFYLCASQPDKNTEAFFGQGTRLTVV.

The CDR3 is CASSVMQGIENYGYTF. The CDR3 DNA follows: TGTGCCAGCAGTGTAATGCAGGGTATCGAGAACTATGGCTACACCTTC. The chain recombines TRBV6-1 with TRBJ1-2; a possible D gene is TRBD1 (5 bases). This CDR3 is 16 amino acids long. The V gene lost 4 bases and the J gene lost 2 bases, with 17 bases spanning the gap. Germline V gene data show CDR1 as MNHNS and CDR2 as SASEGT.

The chain combines TRBV29-1 with TRBJ2-1, with 15 bases fitting TRBD2. V was clipped by 2 bases and J by 10 bases; unmatched bases: 6. The CDR3 runs 15 residues. Germline V CDR1 and CDR2: SQVTM, ANQGSEA. The CDR3, as DNA: TGCAGCGTTGAACGGACTAGCGGGAGGGTAGACGAGCAGTTCTTC. Translating gives CSVERTSGRVDEQFF.

The CDR3 DNA sequence: TGCGCCAGCAGCTTCCTACTAGCGGGAGATGACAAGACCCAGTACTTC. Translated: CASSFLLAGDDKTQYF. V gene TRBV5-1 combines with J gene TRBJ2-5; 11 bases agree with TRBD2. The junction had 9 bases not matched to a gene; V was cut back by 2 bases and J by 6 bases. The CDR3 is made up of 16 amino acids. Germline-derived CDR1 and CDR2 are SGHRS and YFSETQ.

This clone has a handful of counts. The J gene is TRBJ2-1, the V gene TRBV27; 7 bases are shared with TRBD1. The CDR3 covers 15 residues. Per the germline V gene, CDR1 is MNHEY and CDR2 is SMNVEV (reference sequence). With 6 bases clipped from V and 2 bases from J, the junction kept 7 bases outside the gene matches. The CDR3 DNA reads as TGTGCCAGCAGGCCCACAGGGGTGCCCTACAATGAGCAGTTCTTC. It is translated as CASRPTGVPYNEQFF.

This clone occurred once. The chain couples TRBV20-1 to TRBJ2-1; D unclear. CDR1 is DFQATT and CDR2 is SNEGSKA in the germline V gene (reference sequence). Between the trimmed V and J ends, which lost 6 bases and 9 bases, there was a span of 12 bases. The CDR3 extends over 11 amino acids. This chain's CDR3 is CSAPSDAEQFF. CDR3 in DNA: TGCAGTGCGCCCAGCGATGCTGAGCAGTTCTTC.

V usage is TRBV14 and J usage is TRBJ2-7; 9 bases are a match to TRBD2. Germline V gene data show CDR1 as SGHDN and CDR2 as FVKESK. This CDR3 has 14 amino acids. Losses at the gene ends were 3 bases for V and 7 bases for J; bases not matched to a gene: 7. CDR3 in DNA: TGTGCCAGCAGCCAGGGGATAGCGGGAGTGGAGCAGTACTTC. Encoded protein: CASSQGIAGVEQYF.

This chain connects TRBV5-4 to TRBJ1-6, with D uncertain. This CDR3 comprises 14 residues. Per the germline V gene, CDR1 is SGHNT and CDR2 is YYREEE (reference sequence). V lost 0 bases, J lost 7 bases, and 8 bases lay in between. The CDR3 coding sequence is TGTGCCAGCAGCTTGGGCAGATTCAATTCACCCCTCCACTTT. Its protein is CASSLGRFNSPLHF.

This rearrangement joins TRBV5-4 to TRBJ2-3, with a weak D call TRBD1 (5 bases). Per the germline V gene, CDR1 is SGHNT and CDR2 is YYREEE (reference sequence). Trimming left V 0 bases short and J 1 base short, with 6 bases between. This CDR3 has 14 amino acids. In nucleotides, the CDR3 is TGTGCCAGCAGCTTGGGACAGCGCACAGATACGCAGTATTTT. It translates to CASSLGQRTDTQYF. Combining the CDR3 with reference TRBV5-4 and TRBJ2-3 gives the whole variable domain ETGVTQSPTHLIKTRGQQVTLRCSSQSGHNTVSWYQQALGQGPQFIFQYYREEENGRGNFPPRFSGLQFPNYSSELNVNALELDDSALYLCASSLGQRTDTQYFGPGTRLTVL.

This chain joins TRBV5-4 and TRBJ2-1; 10 nucleotides match TRBD2. This CDR3 is built from 15 residues. Losses at the gene ends were 5 bases for V and 4 bases for J; bases not matched to a gene: 6. Germline V gene sequence: CDR1 SGHNT, CDR2 YYREEE (reference sequence). In DNA, the CDR3 is TGTGCCAGCAGTTCCGGGACTAGCGCTTACAATGAGCAGTTCTTC. Translation gives CASSSGTSAYNEQFF.

The chain recombines TRBV5-4 with TRBJ2-7; TRBD2 agrees at 9 bases. V was pared by 3 bases and J by 5 bases, with 9 bases of the junction left unmatched. CDR1 and CDR2 from the germline V gene are SGHNT and YYREEE (reference sequence). The CDR3 totals 15 residues. The CDR3 sequence is CASSSRSGSYDEQYF. CDR3 bases: TGTGCCAGCAGCTCCCGTAGCGGGAGTTATGACGAGCAGTACTTC.

The rearrangement uses TRBV6-6 and TRBJ1-2; the match to TRBD1 covers 10 bases. The CDR3 is 14 amino acids. Per germline, CDR1 MNHNY and CDR2 SVGAGI (reference sequence). V lost 6 bases to trimming and J lost 7 bases; unmatched junction nucleotides: 8. CDR3 sequence (DNA): TGTGCCAGCAGCCCGGGACAGGGGAGCGGTGGCTACACCTTC. This codes for CASSPGQGSGGYTF.

The chain combines TRBV4-1 with TRBJ2-5; possible D gene TRBD2, 5 bases. This CDR3 comprises 16 residues. Trimming pared 1 base from V and 2 bases from J, leaving 14 bases between. The germline gives CDR1 MGHRA, CDR2 YSYEKL. The chain's CDR3 is CASSQGVGLEQETQYF. As DNA, the CDR3 is TGCGCCAGCAGCCAAGGTGTCGGACTGGAGCAAGAGACCCAGTACTTC.

CDR3 coding DNA: TGTGCCAGCAGCTCAACGGACAGGGGGCTTGTCTACTACGAGCAGTACGTC. Translation: CASSSTDRGLVYYEQYV. This chain uses TRBV5-6 with TRBJ2-7; 11 bases line up with TRBD1. V was clipped by 3 bases and J by 3 bases; unmatched bases: 11. From germline, CDR1 is SGHDT and CDR2 YYEEEE. This CDR3 has 17 amino acids.

CDR3 DNA sequence: TGTGCCAGCAAACAGGGCCTGGATCGAAACACCATATATTTT. Translated: CASKQGLDRNTIYF. This chain links TRBV5-4 with TRBJ1-3, with D possibly matching TRBD1 (6 bases). CDR3 size: 14 residues. Between the trimmed V and J ends, which lost 6 bases and 5 bases, there was a span of 15 bases. Germline V gene lookup returns CDR1 SGHNT and CDR2 YYREEE (reference sequence).

Comments on this clone: A junction boundary mismatches the germline segment, possibly from a read error. The chain employs TRBV5-1 and TRBJ1-1; no clear D. Germline V gene sequence: CDR1 SGHRS, CDR2 YFSETQ. This CDR3 region has 13 residues. DNA for the CDR3: TGCGCCAGCAGCTTGGTCGGGAACCCTGAAGCTTTCTTT. Translating gives CASSLVGNPEAFF.

The V and J genes are TRBV6-1 and TRBJ2-7, with D tentatively TRBD1 (5 bases). CDR1 MNHNS and CDR2 SASEGT come from the germline V gene. The CDR3 is 12 residues long. Deletions cut 3 bases from V and 7 bases from J, with 10 bases between. CDR3 residues: CASSETNREQYF. The CDR3 DNA is TGTGCCAGCAGTGAGACCAACAGGGAGCAGTACTTC.

This rearrangement joins TRBV14 to TRBJ2-6; 7 bases are a match to TRBD1. Per the germline V gene, CDR1 is SGHDN and CDR2 is FVKESK. The J segment lost 0 bases and the V segment lost 4 bases, leaving 15 bases of the junction unmatched. This CDR3 contains 20 residues. The CDR3 bases are TGTGCCAGCAGCCCTATTAAATGGGACAGTCAGCACTCTGGGGCCAACGTCCTGACTTTC. It is translated as CASSPIKWDSQHSGANVLTF.